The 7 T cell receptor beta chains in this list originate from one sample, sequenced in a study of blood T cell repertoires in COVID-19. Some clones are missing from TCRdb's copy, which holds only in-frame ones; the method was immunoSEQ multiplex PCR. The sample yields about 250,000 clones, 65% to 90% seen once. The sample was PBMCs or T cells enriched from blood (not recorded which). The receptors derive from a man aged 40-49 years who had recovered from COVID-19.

In DNA, the CDR3 is TGTGCCAGCAGTTACCCCGGTCTGAGGGCGAGTGGCTACACCTTC. Encoded protein: CASSYPGLRASGYTF. J is TRBJ1-2 and V is TRBV6-5; D not certain. Germline lookup yields CDR1 MNHEY and CDR2 SVGAGI. The CDR3 is 15 residues long. The V end was cut by 2 bases, the J end by 7 bases, with 17 bases between.

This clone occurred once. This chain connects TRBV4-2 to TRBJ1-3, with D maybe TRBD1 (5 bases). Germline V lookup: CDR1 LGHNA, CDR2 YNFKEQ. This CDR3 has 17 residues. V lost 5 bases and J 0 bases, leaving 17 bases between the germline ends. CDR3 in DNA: TGTGCCAGCAGCGAACAGGAGGGGACGCTCTCTGGAAACACCATATATTTT. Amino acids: CASSEQEGTLSGNTIYF.

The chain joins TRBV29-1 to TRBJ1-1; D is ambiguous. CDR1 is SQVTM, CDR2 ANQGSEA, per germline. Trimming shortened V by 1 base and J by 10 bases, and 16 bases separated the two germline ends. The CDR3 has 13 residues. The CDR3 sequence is CSVEARFQIGAFF. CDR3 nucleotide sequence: TGCAGCGTTGAAGCCCGGTTTCAAATCGGAGCTTTCTTT.

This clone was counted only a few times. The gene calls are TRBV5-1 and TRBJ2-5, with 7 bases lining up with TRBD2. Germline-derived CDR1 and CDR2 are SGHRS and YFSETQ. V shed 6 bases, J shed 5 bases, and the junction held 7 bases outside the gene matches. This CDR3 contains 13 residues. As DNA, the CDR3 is TGCGCCAGCAATTACGCCGGGGGGGAGACCCAGTACTTC. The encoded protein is CASNYAGGETQYF.

The DNA for the CDR3 is TGTGCCAGCAGCTTAGGGTGGGACAGGGGGCGAGATGGCTACACCTTC. Protein sequence: CASSLGWDRGRDGYTF. The chain carries TRBV7-2 and TRBJ1-2, with TRBD1 identical over 12 bases. The CDR3 contains 16 residues. The germline CDR1 and CDR2 sequences are SGHTA and FQGNSA. J was trimmed by 6 bases and V by 1 base; bases with no gene match: 6. Using reference TRBV7-2 and TRBJ1-2 for the parts outside the CDR3, the full variable domain is GAGVSQSPSNKVTEKGKDVELRCDPISGHTALYWYRQSLGQGLEFLIYFQGNSAPDKSGLPSDRFSAERTGGSVSTLTIQRTQQEDSAVYLCASSLGWDRGRDGYTFGSGTRLTVV.

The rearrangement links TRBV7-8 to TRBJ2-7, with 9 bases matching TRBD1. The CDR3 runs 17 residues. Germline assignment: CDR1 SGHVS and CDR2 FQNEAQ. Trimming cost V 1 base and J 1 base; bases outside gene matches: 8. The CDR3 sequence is CASSLEGTGWGSYEQYF. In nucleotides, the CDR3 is TGTGCCAGCAGCTTAGAAGGGACAGGGTGGGGGTCCTACGAGCAGTACTTC.

In DNA, the CDR3 is TGTGCCAGCAGTTCCAACAGGGGCCGGTATGGCTACACCTTC. Translation: CASSSNRGRYGYTF. The chain combines TRBV28 with TRBJ1-2; TRBD1 aligns across 7 bases. The trim removed 4 bases at V and 5 bases at J, leaving 7 bases unmatched. The CDR3 contains 14 residues. Germline V gene sequence: CDR1 MDHEN, CDR2 SYDVKM.